A selection of T cell receptor beta chains follows, all from one sample in a study of cytomegalovirus exposure and HLA in healthy donors. Produced via immunoSEQ multiplex PCR; TCRdb's table is partial and in-frame only. The sample holds fewer than 150,000 clones, roughly three quarters seen once. The sample comprised PBMCs. The receptor set was obtained from a woman aged 50 to 60 in good health and CMV-seronegative. Each CDR3 is given with its conserved first and last residue. A D gene is named only where the DNA matches it firmly. Not all rows give a size; the values are once, few, many and, for expanded clones, a class.

V gene	clone size	D gene	J gene	CDR3 protein	CDR3 DNA
TRBV9	NA	TRBD2	TRBJ2-3	CASSSPGTSADTQYF	TGTGCCAGCAGCTCACCCGGGACTAGCGCAGATACGCAGTATTTT
TRBV5-6	NA	NA	TRBJ1-5	CASRLRRGQGPSHGPQHF	TGTGCCAGCAGGTTAAGAAGAGGCCAGGGCCCTTCCCATGGGCCCCAGCATTTT
TRBV10-3	NA	TRBD1	TRBJ1-2	CAIREGQGSGYTF	TGTGCCATCAGGGAGGGACAGGGAAGTGGCTACACCTTC
TRBV6-5	NA	NA	TRBJ1-2	CASSYSGWDYGYTF	TGTGCCAGCAGTTACTCGGGCTGGGACTATGGCTACACCTTC
TRBV6-5	NA	NA	TRBJ2-5	CASSYMGALETQYF	TGTGCCAGCAGTTACATGGGGGCCCTGGAGACCCAGTACTTC
TRBV10-3	NA	TRBD2	TRBJ2-5	CATGLAGSETQYF	TGTGCCACGGGACTAGCGGGGTCAGAGACCCAGTACTTC
TRBV7-3	NA	NA	TRBJ1-3	CASSPTGGNTIYF	TGTGCCAGCAGCCCGACCGGGGGAAACACCATATATTTT
TRBV10-3	NA	NA	TRBJ1-1	CAISESIGYKGDNTEAFF	TGTGCCATCAGTGAGTCGATCGGGTATAAGGGGGACAACACTGAAGCTTTCTTT
TRBV28	NA	TRBD1	TRBJ2-1	CASSSDRGAYNEQFF	TGTGCCAGCAGTTCGGACAGGGGCGCCTACAATGAGCAGTTCTTC
TRBV28	NA	TRBD1	TRBJ2-1	CASSSRDRLGQFF	TGTGCCAGCAGTTCGCGGGACAGGCTTGGGCAGTTCTTC
TRBV25-1	NA	TRBD1	TRBJ2-6	CASSEGQEPSGANVLTF	TGTGCCAGCAGTGAGGGACAGGAGCCCTCTGGGGCCAACGTCCTGACTTTC
TRBV10-1	NA	TRBD1	TRBJ2-7	CASSERQGLVYEQYF	TGCGCCAGCAGTGAACGACAGGGTTTGGTCTACGAGCAGTACTTC
TRBV16	NA	NA	TRBJ1-4	CASSPQGFANEKLFF	TGTGCCAGCAGCCCACAGGGTTTCGCTAATGAAAAACTGTTTTTT
TRBV2	NA	NA	TRBJ2-7	CASAEFEKYEQYF	TGTGCCAGCGCCGAATTCGAGAAATACGAGCAGTACTTC
TRBV27	NA	NA	TRBJ1-1	CASKEFLGAANTEAFF	TGTGCCAGCAAGGAGTTTTTGGGGGCCGCGAACACTGAAGCTTTCTTT
TRBV4-2	NA	NA	TRBJ1-6	CASSQDRGGSPLHF	TGTGCCAGCAGCCAAGATAGGGGGGGTTCACCCCTCCACTTT
TRBV7-2	few	NA	TRBJ1-1	CASSQEVGGSYTEAFF	TGTGCCAGCAGCCAAGAGGTGGGAGGGTCGTACACTGAAGCTTTCTTT
TRBV5-1	NA	TRBD2	TRBJ2-7	CASSLGRGGQYEQYF	TGCGCCAGCAGCTTGGGGCGGGGGGGCCAGTACGAGCAGTACTTC
TRBV4-3	NA	NA	TRBJ1-2	CASSQNRYYGYTF	TGCGCCAGCAGCCAAAACAGATACTATGGCTACACCTTC
TRBV5-6	once	NA	TRBJ1-1	CASSPAGGNTEAFF	TGTGCCAGCAGCCCTGCGGGGGGGAACACTGAAGCTTTCTTT
TRBV27	NA	NA	TRBJ2-7	CATQRGSYEQYF	TGTGCCACCCAAAGGGGCTCCTACGAGCAGTACTTC
TRBV25-1	NA	NA	TRBJ1-5	CASSEPGQTDNQPQHF	TGTGCCAGCAGTGAACCCGGACAGACAGACAATCAGCCCCAGCATTTT
TRBV2	NA	NA	TRBJ2-1	CASSRQGQFYNEQFF	TGTGCCAGCAGTCGGCAGGGCCAATTCTACAATGAGCAGTTCTTC
TRBV11-1	NA	TRBD1	TRBJ2-6	CASRQGAAGANVLTF	TGTGCCAGTAGACAGGGAGCAGCTGGGGCCAACGTCCTGACTTTC
TRBV2	NA	NA	TRBJ1-1	CASSDAAGSVGTEAFF	TGTGCCAGCAGTGATGCGGCAGGGTCTGTCGGCACTGAAGCTTTCTTT
TRBV6-6	NA	NA	TRBJ2-3	CASSHRGRTDTQYF	TGTGCCAGCAGCCATCGGGGGAGGACAGATACGCAGTATTTT
TRBV7-2	NA	NA	TRBJ1-2	CASSLRGQLTNYGYTF	TGTGCCAGCAGCCTTCGTGGGCAGCTTACTAACTATGGCTACACCTTC
TRBV19	NA	TRBD1	TRBJ1-4	CASSPRDSEKLFF	TGTGCCAGTAGTCCGAGGGACAGCGAAAAACTGTTTTTT
TRBV5-6	NA	TRBD2	TRBJ2-1	CASSLATSGGHYEQFF	TGTGCCAGCAGCTTGGCCACTAGCGGGGGGCACTATGAGCAGTTCTTC
TRBV5-1	NA	NA	TRBJ2-5	CASNRDNQETQYF	TGCGCCAGCAACCGGGACAACCAAGAGACCCAGTACTTC
TRBV10-3	NA	NA	TRBJ1-2	CAISESRVGGYTF	TGTGCCATCAGTGAGTCGAGGGTGGGGGGCTACACCTTC
TRBV29-1	NA	TRBD2	TRBJ2-3	CSAAGLAGGIRDTQYF	TGCAGCGCCGCGGGACTAGCGGGGGGGATCAGAGATACGCAGTATTTT
TRBV14	NA	NA	TRBJ2-2	CASSQAGGLNTGELFF	TGTGCCAGCAGCCAAGCGGGGGGCCTGAACACCGGGGAGCTGTTTTTT
TRBV4-1	NA	TRBD1	TRBJ2-2	CASSLRDRGLANTGELFF	TGCGCCAGCAGCTTGCGGGACAGGGGGCTCGCGAACACCGGGGAGCTGTTTTTT
TRBV6-5	NA	NA	TRBJ2-5	CASHRGETQYF	TGTGCCTCCCATAGGGGAGAGACCCAGTACTTC
TRBV19	NA	NA	TRBJ1-1	CASSPRTAMNTEAFF	TGTGCCAGTAGTCCCCGGACAGCTATGAACACTGAAGCTTTCTTT
TRBV6-1	NA	NA	TRBJ2-7	CASSEAGLAEQYF	TGTGCCAGCAGTGAAGCGGGCCTTGCCGAGCAGTACTTC
TRBV7-8	NA	TRBD1	TRBJ1-2	CASSLVSGTGMHYGYTF	TGTGCCAGCAGCTTAGTTAGCGGGACAGGGATGCACTATGGCTACACCTTC
TRBV11-1	NA	TRBD1	TRBJ1-5	CASSLAVDRDDQPQHF	TGTGCCAGCAGCTTAGCAGTCGACAGGGATGATCAGCCCCAGCATTTT
TRBV9	NA	NA	TRBJ1-2	CASSSNDRKIYGYTF	TGTGCCAGCAGCTCTAACGACAGAAAAATCTATGGCTACACCTTC
TRBV9	NA	NA	TRBJ2-5	CASSVAQGGAIQETQYF	TGTGCCAGCAGCGTAGCTCAGGGCGGGGCGATCCAAGAGACCCAGTACTTC
TRBV6-5	NA	TRBD1	TRBJ1-5	CASSWGTGANQPQHF	TGTGCCAGCAGTTGGGGGACAGGGGCCAATCAGCCCCAGCATTTT
TRBV30	NA	NA	TRBJ2-7	CAWSRSGGQSYEQYF	TGTGCCTGGAGTCGTTCCGGGGGACAGTCCTACGAGCAGTACTTC
TRBV28	NA	NA	TRBJ1-2	CASSLGNYGYTF	TGTGCCAGCAGTTTGGGCAACTATGGCTACACCTTC
TRBV7-8	NA	NA	TRBJ2-7	CASSPRQVTYEQYF	TGTGCCAGCAGCCCCCGACAGGTCACCTACGAGCAGTACTTC
TRBV11-3	NA	TRBD2	TRBJ2-1	CASSLGLAGGNEQFF	TGTGCCAGCAGCTTAGGTCTAGCGGGGGGTAATGAGCAGTTCTTC
TRBV29-1	NA	NA	TRBJ2-7	CSVDLGRNEQYF	TGCAGCGTTGACCTGGGGCGTAATGAGCAGTACTTC
TRBV5-1	few	TRBD1	TRBJ2-7	CASSLEQGAYEQYF	TGCGCCAGCAGCTTGGAACAGGGGGCCTACGAGCAGTACTTC
TRBV5-1	NA	NA	TRBJ1-5	CASSPEGREPQHF	TGCGCCAGCAGCCCGGAAGGGAGGGAGCCCCAGCATTTT
TRBV6-1	few	NA	TRBJ1-5	CASSEAHRNQPQHF	TGTGCCAGCAGTGAAGCGCACAGGAATCAGCCCCAGCATTTT
TRBV19	NA	TRBD1	TRBJ1-1	CASRWAGGLSTEAFF	TGTGCCAGTAGGTGGGCAGGGGGCTTGAGCACTGAAGCTTTCTTT
TRBV11-2	NA	NA	TRBJ2-5	CASSSRVQETQYF	TGTGCCAGCAGCTCCAGGGTTCAAGAGACCCAGTACTTC
TRBV18	NA	NA	TRBJ1-1	CASSPTGSGEAFF	TGTGCCAGCTCACCAACAGGCTCCGGGGAAGCTTTCTTT
TRBV19	NA	NA	TRBJ1-6	CASSIYGGKSLLHF	TGTGCCAGTAGTATTTACGGGGGAAAATCACTCCTCCACTTT
TRBV4-3	NA	TRBD2	TRBJ2-1	CASSHRAGGGEQFF	TGCGCCAGCAGCCACAGGGCGGGGGGCGGTGAGCAGTTCTTC
TRBV28	NA	TRBD1	TRBJ1-5	CASSTVETGTGF	TGTGCCAGCAGCACCGTAGAGACCGGGACAGGTTTT
TRBV6-1	NA	NA	TRBJ1-5	CASSESSNQPQHF	TGTGCCAGCAGTGAGTCGAGCAATCAGCCCCAGCATTTT